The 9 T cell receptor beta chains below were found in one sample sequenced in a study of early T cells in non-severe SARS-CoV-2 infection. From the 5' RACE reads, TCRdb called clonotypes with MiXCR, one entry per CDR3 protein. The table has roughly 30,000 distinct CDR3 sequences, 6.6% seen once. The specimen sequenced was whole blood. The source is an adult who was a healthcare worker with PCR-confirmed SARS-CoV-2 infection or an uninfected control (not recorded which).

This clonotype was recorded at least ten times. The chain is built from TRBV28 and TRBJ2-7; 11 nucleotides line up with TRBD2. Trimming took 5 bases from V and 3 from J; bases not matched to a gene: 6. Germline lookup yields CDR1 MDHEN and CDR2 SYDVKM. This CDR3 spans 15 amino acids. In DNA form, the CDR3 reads TGTGCCAGCAGTGTAGCGGGAGGGAATGACTACGAGCAGTACTTC. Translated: CASSVAGGNDYEQYF. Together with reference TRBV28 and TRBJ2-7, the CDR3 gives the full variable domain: DVKVTQSSRYLVKRTGEKVFLECVQDMDHENMFWYRQDPGLGLRLIYFSYDVKMKEKGDIPEGYSVSREKKERFSLILESASTNQTSMYLCASSVAGGNDYEQYFGPGTRLTVT.

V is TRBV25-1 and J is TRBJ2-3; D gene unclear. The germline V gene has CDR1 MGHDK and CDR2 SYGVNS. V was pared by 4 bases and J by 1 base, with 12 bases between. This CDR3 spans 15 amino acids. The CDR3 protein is CASSAWTKGTDTQYF. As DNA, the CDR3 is TGTGCCAGCAGTGCTTGGACGAAGGGCACAGATACGCAGTATTTT.

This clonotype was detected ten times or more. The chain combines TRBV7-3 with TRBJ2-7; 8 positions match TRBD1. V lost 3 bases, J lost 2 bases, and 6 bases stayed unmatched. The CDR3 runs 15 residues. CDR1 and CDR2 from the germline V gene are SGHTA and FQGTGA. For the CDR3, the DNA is TGTGCCAGCAGCTTTGGGACAGGACCAACCTACGAGCAGTACTTC. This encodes CASSFGTGPTYEQYF.

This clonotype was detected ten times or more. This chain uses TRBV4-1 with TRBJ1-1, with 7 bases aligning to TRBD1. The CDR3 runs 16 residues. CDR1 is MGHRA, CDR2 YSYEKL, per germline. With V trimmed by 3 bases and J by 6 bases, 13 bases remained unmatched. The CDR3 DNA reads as TGCGCCAGCAGCCAGGTTCTCGTAGGGGGCGACGCTGAAGCTTTCTTT. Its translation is CASSQVLVGGDAEAFF.

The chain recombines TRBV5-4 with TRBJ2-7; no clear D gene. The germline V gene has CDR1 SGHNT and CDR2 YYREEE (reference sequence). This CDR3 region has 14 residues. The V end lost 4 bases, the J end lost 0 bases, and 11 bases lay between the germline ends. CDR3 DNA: TGTGCCAGCAGCCCGGACCTAAGCTCCTACGAGCAGTACTTC. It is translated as CASSPDLSSYEQYF.

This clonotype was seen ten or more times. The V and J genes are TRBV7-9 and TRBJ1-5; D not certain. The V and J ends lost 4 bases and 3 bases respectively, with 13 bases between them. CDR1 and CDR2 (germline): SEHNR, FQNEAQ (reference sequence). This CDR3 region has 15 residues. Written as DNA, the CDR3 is TGTGCCAGCAGCTCCCTGAGGGCGGACAATCAGCCCCAGCATTTT. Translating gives CASSSLRADNQPQHF.

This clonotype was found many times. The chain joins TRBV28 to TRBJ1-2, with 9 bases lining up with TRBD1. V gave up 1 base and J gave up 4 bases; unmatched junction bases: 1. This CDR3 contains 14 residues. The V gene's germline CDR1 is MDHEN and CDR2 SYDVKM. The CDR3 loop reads CASSLSDRGYGYTF. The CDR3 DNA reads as TGTGCCAGCAGTTTATCGGACAGGGGCTATGGCTACACCTTC.

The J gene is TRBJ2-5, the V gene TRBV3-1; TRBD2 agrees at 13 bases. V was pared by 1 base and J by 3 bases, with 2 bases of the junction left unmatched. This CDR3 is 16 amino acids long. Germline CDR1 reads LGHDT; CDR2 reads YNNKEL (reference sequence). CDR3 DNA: TGTGCCAGCAGCCAAGGGACTAGCGGGAGTAAAGAGACCCAGTACTTC. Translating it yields CASSQGTSGSKETQYF.

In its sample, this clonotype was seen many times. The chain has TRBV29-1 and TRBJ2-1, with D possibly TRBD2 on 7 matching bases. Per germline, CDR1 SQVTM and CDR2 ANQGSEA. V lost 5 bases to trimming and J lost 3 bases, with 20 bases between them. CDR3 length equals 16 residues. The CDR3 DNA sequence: TGCAGCGTTCCGTGGTTTGGGGGGGCCGACTACAATGAGCAGTTCTTC. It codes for CSVPWFGGADYNEQFF.